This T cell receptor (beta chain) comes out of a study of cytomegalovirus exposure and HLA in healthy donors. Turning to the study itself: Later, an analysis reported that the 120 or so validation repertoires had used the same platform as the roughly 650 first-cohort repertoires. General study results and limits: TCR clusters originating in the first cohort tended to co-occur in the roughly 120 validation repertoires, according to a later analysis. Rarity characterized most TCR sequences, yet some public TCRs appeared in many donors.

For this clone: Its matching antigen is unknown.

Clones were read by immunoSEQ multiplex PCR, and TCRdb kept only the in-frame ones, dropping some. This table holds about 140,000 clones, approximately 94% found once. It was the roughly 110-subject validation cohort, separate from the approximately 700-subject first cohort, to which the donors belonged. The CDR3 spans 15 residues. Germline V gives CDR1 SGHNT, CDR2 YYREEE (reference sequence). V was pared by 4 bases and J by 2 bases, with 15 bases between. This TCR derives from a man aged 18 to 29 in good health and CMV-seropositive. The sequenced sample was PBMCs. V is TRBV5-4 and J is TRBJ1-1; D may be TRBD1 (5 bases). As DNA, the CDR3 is TGTGCCAGCAGCCCCTCCGCAGGGATTAACACTGAAGCTTTCTTT. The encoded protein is CASSPSAGINTEAFF.